This TCR beta chain was identified in a study of T cell repertoires in cytomegalovirus infection. TCRdb independently ran MiXCR on the reads; one entry per CDR3 protein. The profile shows 700,000 to 850,000 distinct CDR3 sequences, 32% of them singletons. The sample holds a few counts of this clonotype. What it binds is not known. Study observations and caveats: Adding up the frequency of public TCR beta families identified people who carried CMV plus the relevant HLA.

V lost 8 bases to trimming and J lost 4 bases, with 11 bases between them. Germline V gene sequence: CDR1 SEHNR, CDR2 FQNEAQ (reference sequence). The CDR3 has 12 residues. This TCR came from a human donor in good health (CMV status not recorded). Some clones in this sample may be carry-over from other donors' samples. This sequence joins TRBV7-9 and TRBJ1-2, with TRBD1 as a possible D gene (5 bases). This specimen was cultured CD8+ T cells from PBMCs, taken from culture after CMV antigen stimulation. CDR3 nucleotides: TGTGCCAGCGCCGGGGCGGTCTATGGCTACACCTTC. Residues: CASAGAVYGYTF.